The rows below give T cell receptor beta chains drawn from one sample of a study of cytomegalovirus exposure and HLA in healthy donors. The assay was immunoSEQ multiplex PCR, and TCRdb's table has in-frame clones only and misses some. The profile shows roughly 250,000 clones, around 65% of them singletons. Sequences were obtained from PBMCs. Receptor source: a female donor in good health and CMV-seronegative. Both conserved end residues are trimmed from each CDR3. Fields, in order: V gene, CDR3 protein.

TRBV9	ASSTTENYGYT
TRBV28	ASSRDRFYEQY
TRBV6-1	ASNRHLNTEAF
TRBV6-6	ASSYVGRNTDTQY
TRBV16	ASSQTGQGREPQH
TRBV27	ASRTPGLAGTYNEQF
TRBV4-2	ASSVSGTSTDTQY
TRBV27	ASSFASPQQTQY
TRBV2	ASSPQGYEQY
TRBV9	ASSSGTSDYNEQF
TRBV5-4	ASSSTGGETQY
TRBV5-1	ASSGPGLAGGSGEQF
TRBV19	ASSIRGGNNQPQH
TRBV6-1	ASSEALGQITDTQY
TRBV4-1	ASSQEDLAGDEQY
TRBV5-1	ASSPGGLLGRTNQPQH
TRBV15	ATSREVRAYNEQF
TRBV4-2	ASSQDPGITTEAF
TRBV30	AWSADRGREKLF
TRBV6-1	ASSDGGDIVKPQH
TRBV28	ASSQHRTGNYGYT
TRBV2	ASSEGASPTDTQY
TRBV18	ASSPTSGTDNEQF
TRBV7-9	ASSKGLAGGYEQY
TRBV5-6	ASSSGTGMVYT
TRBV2	ASSVEAANTEAF
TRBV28	ASTLSGANVLT
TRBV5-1	ASSLLDRLAGELF
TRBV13	ASSLVGEGYNEQF
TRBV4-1	ASSRRQGDQPQH
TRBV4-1	ASARQGLADYNEQF
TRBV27	ASSFPGGELF
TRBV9	ASSVAIQVAYNEQF
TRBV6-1	ASSEDDTGNTIY
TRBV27	ASSPRFRDGNTGELF
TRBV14	ASSHEGWDREYNEQF
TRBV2	ASMMTSGSYEQY
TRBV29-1	SAGEIEAF
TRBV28	ASSPTGNEKLF
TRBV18	ASSPRLSEVNEKLF
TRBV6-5	ASSYSRAETQY
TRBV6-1	ASAVQGPDTQY
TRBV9	ASFPRDRNYEQY
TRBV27	ASSLKGTGRGQY
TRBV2	ASSEVGWQGRY
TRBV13	ASSETSGRWGFTNEQF
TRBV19	ASSSTGHNEQF
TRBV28	ASSLSSYAGGTQY
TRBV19	ASSMGLDPYEQY
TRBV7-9	ASSPRLDHNEQF
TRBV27	ASSPIRLAGSAYEQY
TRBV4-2	ASSQVAGGLANYEQY
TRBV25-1	ASSENQGSSSKQF
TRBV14	ASSQELSVPSTDTQY
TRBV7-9	ASSSPGLADYNEQF
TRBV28	ASSWASHGYT
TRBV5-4	ASRQNRDEQY
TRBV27	ASSNYRDSGANVLT